This TCR beta chain was observed in a study of blood T cell repertoires in COVID-19. At the level of the study: PBMCs, B-cell-depleted T cells, or T cells provided the cDNA or gDNA that made up the material.

Participants were placed into cohorts based on the clinical history they reported. Exposed study participants had met a COVID-19 case within 2 weeks before entry. From germline, CDR1 is LGHNA and CDR2 YNFKEQ. The CDR3 totals 15 residues. V was trimmed by 3 bases and J by 3 bases, leaving 14 bases between them. Clones were sequenced by immunoSEQ multiplex PCR, and TCRdb holds only the in-frame ones, with some missing. Of hundreds of thousands of clones listed, about 83% are singletons. The J gene is TRBJ1-1, the V gene TRBV4-2, with D possibly TRBD1 on 5 matching bases. The specimen sequenced was PBMCs or T cells enriched from blood (not recorded which). The TCR was taken from a woman between 45 and 60 years old who had been exposed to COVID-19. The CDR3 loop reads CASSQSPGGDTEAFF. In nucleotides, the CDR3 is TGTGCCAGCAGCCAGAGCCCGGGGGGGGACACTGAAGCTTTCTTT.